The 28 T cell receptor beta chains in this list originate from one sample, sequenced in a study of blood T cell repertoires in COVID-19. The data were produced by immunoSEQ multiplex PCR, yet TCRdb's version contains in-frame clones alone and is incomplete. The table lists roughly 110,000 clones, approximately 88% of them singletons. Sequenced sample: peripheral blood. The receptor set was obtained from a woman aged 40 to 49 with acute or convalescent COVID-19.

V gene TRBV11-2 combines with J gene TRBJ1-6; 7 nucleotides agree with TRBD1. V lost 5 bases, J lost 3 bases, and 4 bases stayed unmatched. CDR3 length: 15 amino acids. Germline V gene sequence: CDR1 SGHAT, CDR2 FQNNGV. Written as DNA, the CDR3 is TGTGCCAGCAGCCCTGGGACAGTCTATAATTCACCCCTCCACTTT. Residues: CASSPGTVYNSPLHF.

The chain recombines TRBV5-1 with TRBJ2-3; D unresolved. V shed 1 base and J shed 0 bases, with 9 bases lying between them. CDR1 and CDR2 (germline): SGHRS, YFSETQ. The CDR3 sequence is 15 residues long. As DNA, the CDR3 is TGCGCCAGCAGCTTGTCACAGCCCAGCACAGATACGCAGTATTTT. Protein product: CASSLSQPSTDTQYF.

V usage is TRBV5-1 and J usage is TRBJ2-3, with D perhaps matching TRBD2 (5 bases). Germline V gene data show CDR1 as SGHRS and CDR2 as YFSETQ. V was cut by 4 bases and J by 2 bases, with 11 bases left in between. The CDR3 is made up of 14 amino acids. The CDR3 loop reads CASSTQRNTDTQYF. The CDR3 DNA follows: TGCGCCAGCAGCACCCAGCGGAACACAGATACGCAGTATTTT.

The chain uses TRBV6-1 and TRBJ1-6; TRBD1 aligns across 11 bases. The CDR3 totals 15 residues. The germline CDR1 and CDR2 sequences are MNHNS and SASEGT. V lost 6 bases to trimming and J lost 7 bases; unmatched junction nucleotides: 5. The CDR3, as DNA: TGTGCCAGCAGAAGGACAGGGGGCCCGAATTCACCCCTCCACTTT. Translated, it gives CASRRTGGPNSPLHF.

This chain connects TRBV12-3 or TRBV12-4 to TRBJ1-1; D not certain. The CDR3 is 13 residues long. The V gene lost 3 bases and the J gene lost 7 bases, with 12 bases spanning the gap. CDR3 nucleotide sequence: TGTGCCAGCAGTTTCACAGTGTACAGTGAAGCTTTCTTT. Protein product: CASSFTVYSEAFF.

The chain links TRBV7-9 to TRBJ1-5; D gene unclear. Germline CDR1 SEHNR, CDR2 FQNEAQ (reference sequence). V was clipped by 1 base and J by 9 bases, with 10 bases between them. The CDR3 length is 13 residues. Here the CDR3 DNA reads TGTGCCAGCAGCTTAGGCGAGGGAATGCCCCAGCATTTT. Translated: CASSLGEGMPQHF. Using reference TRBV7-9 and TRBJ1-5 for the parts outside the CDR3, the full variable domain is DTGVSQNPRHKITKRGQNVTFRCDPISEHNRLYWYRQTLGQGPEFLTYFQNEAQLEKSRLLSDRFSAERPKGSFSTLEIQRTEQGDSAMYLCASSLGEGMPQHFGDGTRLSIL.

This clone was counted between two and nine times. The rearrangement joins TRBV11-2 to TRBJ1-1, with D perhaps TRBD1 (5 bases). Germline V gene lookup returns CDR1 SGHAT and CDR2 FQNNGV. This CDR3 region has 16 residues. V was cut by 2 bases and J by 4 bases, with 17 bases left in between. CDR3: CASSLSPGGLSTEAFF. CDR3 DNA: TGTGCCAGCAGCTTATCCCCGGGGGGGTTGAGCACTGAAGCTTTCTTT.

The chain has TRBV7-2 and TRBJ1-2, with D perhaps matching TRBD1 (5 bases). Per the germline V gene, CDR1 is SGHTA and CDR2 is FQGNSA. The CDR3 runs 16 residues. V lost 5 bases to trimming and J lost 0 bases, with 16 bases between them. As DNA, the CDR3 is TGTGCCAGCAGCACGGGACTCCAGACTACTAACTATGGCTACACCTTC. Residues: CASSTGLQTTNYGYTF. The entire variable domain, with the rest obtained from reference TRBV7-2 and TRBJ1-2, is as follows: GAGVSQSPSNKVTEKGKDVELRCDPISGHTALYWYRQSLGQGLEFLIYFQGNSAPDKSGLPSDRFSAERTGGSVSTLTIQRTQQEDSAVYLCASSTGLQTTNYGYTFGSGTRLTVV.

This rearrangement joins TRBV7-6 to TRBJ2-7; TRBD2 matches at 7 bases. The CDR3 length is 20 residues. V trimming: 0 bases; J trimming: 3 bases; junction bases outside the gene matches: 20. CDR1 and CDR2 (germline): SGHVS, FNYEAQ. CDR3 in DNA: TGTGCCAGCAGCTTAGCGTACCTAGTCATCGGGGGACTAACCTTCTACGAGCAGTACTTC. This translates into CASSLAYLVIGGLTFYEQYF.

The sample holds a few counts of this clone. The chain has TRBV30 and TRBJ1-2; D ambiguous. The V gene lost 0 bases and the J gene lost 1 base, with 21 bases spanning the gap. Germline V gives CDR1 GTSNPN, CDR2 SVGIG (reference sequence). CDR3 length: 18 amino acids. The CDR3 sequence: CAWSVKSPGPGGNYGYTF. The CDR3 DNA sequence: TGTGCCTGGAGTGTTAAGTCCCCAGGTCCGGGAGGTAACTATGGCTACACCTTC.

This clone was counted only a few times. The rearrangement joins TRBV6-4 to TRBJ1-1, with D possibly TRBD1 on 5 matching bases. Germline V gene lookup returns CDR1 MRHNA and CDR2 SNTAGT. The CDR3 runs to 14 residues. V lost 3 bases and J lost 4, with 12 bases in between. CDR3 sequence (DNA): TGTGCCAGCAGTGATACAGGAAGGGGCACTGAAGCTTTCTTT. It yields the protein CASSDTGRGTEAFF.

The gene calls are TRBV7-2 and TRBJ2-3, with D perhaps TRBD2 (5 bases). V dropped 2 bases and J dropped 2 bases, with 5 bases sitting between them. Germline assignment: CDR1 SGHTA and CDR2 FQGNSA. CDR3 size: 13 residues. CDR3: CASSLRDTDTQYF. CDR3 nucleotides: TGTGCCAGCAGCTTACGGGACACAGATACGCAGTATTTT.

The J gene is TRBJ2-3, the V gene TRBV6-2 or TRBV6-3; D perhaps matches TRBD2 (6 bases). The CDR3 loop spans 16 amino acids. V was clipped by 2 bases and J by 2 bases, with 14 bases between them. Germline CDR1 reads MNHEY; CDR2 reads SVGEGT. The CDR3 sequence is CASSYHPRESTDTQYF. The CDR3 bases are TGTGCCAGCAGTTACCATCCCCGGGAGTCCACAGATACGCAGTATTTT.

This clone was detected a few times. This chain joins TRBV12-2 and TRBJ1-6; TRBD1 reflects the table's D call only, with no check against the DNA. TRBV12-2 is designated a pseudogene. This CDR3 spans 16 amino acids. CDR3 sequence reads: CASRLAGTGTDSPLHF. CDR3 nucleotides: TGTGCAAGTCGCTTAGCAGGGACAGGGACTGATTCACCCCTCCACTTT.

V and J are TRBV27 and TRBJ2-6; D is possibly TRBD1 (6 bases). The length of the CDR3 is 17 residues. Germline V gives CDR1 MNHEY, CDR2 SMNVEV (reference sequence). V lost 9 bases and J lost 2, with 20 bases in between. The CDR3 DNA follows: TGTGCCAGTATGTTTATCAGGGGCCAAACTGGGGCCAACGTCCTGACTTTC. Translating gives CASMFIRGQTGANVLTF.

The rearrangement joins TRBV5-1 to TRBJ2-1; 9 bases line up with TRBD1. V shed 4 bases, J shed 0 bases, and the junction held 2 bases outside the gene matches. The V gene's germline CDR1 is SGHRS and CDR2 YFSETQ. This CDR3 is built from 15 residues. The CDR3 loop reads CASSGTGSSYNEQFF. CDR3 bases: TGCGCCAGCAGCGGGACAGGGAGCTCCTACAATGAGCAGTTCTTC.

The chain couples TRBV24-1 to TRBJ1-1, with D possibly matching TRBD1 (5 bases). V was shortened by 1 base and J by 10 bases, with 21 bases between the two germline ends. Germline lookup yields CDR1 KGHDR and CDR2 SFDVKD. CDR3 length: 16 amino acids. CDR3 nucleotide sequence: TGTGCCACCAGTGATTTAAACAGAGACAGTCCCGAGACAGCTTTCTTT. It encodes CATSDLNRDSPETAFF.

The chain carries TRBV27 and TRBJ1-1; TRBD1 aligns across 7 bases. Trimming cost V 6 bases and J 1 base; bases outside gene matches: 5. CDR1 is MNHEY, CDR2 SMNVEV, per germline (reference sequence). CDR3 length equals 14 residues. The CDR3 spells CASRHRQGNTEAFF. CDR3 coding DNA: TGTGCCAGCAGACATAGACAGGGGAACACTGAAGCTTTCTTT.

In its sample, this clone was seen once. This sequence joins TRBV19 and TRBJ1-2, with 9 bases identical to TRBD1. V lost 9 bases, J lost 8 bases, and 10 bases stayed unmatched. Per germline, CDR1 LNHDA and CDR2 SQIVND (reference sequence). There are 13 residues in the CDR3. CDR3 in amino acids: CASSLQGAGGYTF. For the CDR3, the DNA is TGTGCCAGCAGCCTACAGGGGGCTGGGGGCTACACCTTC.

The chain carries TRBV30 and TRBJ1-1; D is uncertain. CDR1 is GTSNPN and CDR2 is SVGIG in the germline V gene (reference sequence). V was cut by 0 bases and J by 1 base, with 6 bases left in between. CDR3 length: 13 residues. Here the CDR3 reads CAWSVSQNTEAFF. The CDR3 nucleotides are TGTGCCTGGAGTGTTTCACAGAACACTGAAGCTTTCTTT. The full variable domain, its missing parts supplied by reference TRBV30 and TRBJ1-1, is SQTIHQWPATLVQPVGSPLSLECTVEGTSNPNLYWYRQAAGRGLQLLFYSVGIGQISSEVPQNLSASRPQDRQFILSSKKLLLSDSGFYLCAWSVSQNTEAFFGQGTRLTVV.

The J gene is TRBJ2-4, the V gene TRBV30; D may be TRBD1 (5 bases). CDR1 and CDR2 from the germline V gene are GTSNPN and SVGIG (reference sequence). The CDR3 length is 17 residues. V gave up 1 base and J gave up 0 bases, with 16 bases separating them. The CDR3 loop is CAWSGWGSGLAKNIQYF. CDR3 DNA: TGTGCCTGGAGTGGTTGGGGCTCCGGATTAGCCAAAAACATTCAGTACTTC.

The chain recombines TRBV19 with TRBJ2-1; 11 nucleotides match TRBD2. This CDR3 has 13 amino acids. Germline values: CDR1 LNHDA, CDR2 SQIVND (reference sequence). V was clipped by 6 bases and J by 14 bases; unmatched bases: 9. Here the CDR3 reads CASRSSGGYSEFF. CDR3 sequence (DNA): TGTGCCAGTAGGTCTAGCGGGGGGTATTCGGAGTTCTTC.

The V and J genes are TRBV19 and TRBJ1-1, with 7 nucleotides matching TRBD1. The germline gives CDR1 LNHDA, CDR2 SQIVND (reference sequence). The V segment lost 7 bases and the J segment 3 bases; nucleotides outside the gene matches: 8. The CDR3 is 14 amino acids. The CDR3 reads CASKGSRGDTEAFF. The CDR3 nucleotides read TGTGCCAGTAAGGGGAGCAGGGGGGACACTGAAGCTTTCTTT.

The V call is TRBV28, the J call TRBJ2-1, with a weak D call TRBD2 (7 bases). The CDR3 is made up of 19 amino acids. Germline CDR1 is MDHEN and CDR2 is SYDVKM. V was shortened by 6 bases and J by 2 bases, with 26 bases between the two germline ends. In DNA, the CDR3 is TGTGCCAGCAGCTCTAAAACTCTATTCGAGGGGGGGCCCTACAATGAGCAGTTCTTC. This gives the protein CASSSKTLFEGGPYNEQFF.

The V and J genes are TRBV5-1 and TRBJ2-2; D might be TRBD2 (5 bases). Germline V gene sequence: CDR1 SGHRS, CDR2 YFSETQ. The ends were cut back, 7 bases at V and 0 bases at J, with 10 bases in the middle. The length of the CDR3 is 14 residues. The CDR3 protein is CASARGTNTGELFF. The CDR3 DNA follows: TGCGCCAGCGCCCGAGGGACGAACACCGGGGAGCTGTTTTTT.

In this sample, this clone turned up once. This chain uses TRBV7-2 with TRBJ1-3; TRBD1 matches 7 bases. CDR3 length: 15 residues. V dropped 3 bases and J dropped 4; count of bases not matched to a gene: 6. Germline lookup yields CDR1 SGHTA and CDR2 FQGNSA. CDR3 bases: TGTGCCAGCAGCTTTTTTGGGACAGTGGGAAACACCATATATTTT. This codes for CASSFFGTVGNTIYF.

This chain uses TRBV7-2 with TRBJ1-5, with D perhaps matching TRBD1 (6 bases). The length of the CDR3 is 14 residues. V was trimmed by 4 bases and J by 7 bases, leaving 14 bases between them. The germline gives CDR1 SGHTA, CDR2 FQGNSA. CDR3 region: CASSWGHNSQPQHF. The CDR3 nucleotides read TGTGCCAGCAGCTGGGGACATAACTCCCAGCCCCAGCATTTT.

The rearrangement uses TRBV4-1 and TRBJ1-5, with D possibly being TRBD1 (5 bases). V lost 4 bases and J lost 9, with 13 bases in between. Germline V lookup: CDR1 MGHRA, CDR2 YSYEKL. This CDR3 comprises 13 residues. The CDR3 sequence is CASSRQLGLPQHF. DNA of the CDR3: TGCGCCAGCAGCCGACAGCTGGGCCTGCCCCAGCATTTT.